A selection of T cell receptor beta chains follows, all from one sample in a study of breast tumors, draining lymph nodes, adjacent tissues. A single record per CDR3 protein comes from TCRdb applying MiXCR to the multiplex PCR reads. The sample has tens of thousands of distinct CDR3 sequences; about 21% are singletons. Sequenced sample: axillary lymph node tissue. Source of these receptors: a female donor with breast cancer. Some clones in this sample may be carry-over from other donors' samples. CDR3s include the opening cysteine and the closing phenylalanine or tryptophan. Each record gives: clone size, D gene, J gene, V gene, CDR3 DNA, CDR3 protein. D genes are given only for firm matches. Clone size, where shown, is once, few, many, or a class for clones that have expanded.

>many|.|TRBJ2-7|TRBV20-1
TGCAGTGCTAGAGTCCTAGGGTACGAGCAGTACTTC
CSARVLGYEQYF
>many|.|TRBJ1-2|TRBV20-1
TGCAGTGCTAGACGACCCGAGAGGAGCTATGGCTACACCTTC
CSARRPERSYGYTF
>many|TRBD2|TRBJ2-1|TRBV10-2
TGCGCCAGCAGTGCGGCGGGAGGCCATGAGCAGTTCTTC
CASSAAGGHEQFF
>many|.|TRBJ1-2|TRBV5-1
TGCGCCAGCAGCTTAATGGCGGACAGAGGCTATGGCTACACCTTC
CASSLMADRGYGYTF
>.|.|TRBJ1-2|TRBV20-1
TGCAGTGCTAGGGGGGGGGGGGGGGGGGGGGACTATGGCTACACCTTC
CSARGGGGGGDYGYTF
>many|.|TRBJ1-3|TRBV6-1
TGTGCCAGCACCGTGGGGGTCCCATTAGGAAACACCATATATTTT
CASTVGVPLGNTIYF
>many|TRBD1|TRBJ1-6|TRBV20-1
TGCAGTGCTAGAGGGGGGACAGGGTTGGGAAATTCACCCCTCCACTTT
CSARGGTGLGNSPLHF
>.|.|TRBJ2-5|TRBV28
TGTGCCAGCAGTTCCTGGGACGGGATTCGGGAGACCCAGTACTTC
CASSSWDGIRETQYF
>many|TRBD1|TRBJ2-5|TRBV7-9
TGTGCCAGCAGCTCGGGACAGGGGAGTGAGACCCAGTACTTC
CASSSGQGSETQYF
>.|TRBD1|TRBJ1-1|TRBV20-1
TGCAGTTCCCCGGGACAGGGCGAATCTGAAGCTTTCTTT
CSSPGQGESEAFF
>many|TRBD2|TRBJ2-5|TRBV20-1
TGCAGTGCTGACCTAGCGGGGAATCAAGAGACCCAGTACTTC
CSADLAGNQETQYF
>many|.|TRBJ2-3|TRBV7-2
TGTGCCAGCAGCTTCGTAGCGGTTAGCACAGATACGCAGTATTTT
CASSFVAVSTDTQYF
>few|.|TRBJ1-1|TRBV7-9
TGTGCCAGCAGACCAATCACAGTGAACACTGAAGCTTTCTTT
CASRPITVNTEAFF
>few|TRBD1|TRBJ2-4|TRBV20-1
TGCAGTGCTAGAGATGGGGGACAGACTCTAGCCAAAAACATTCAGTACTTC
CSARDGGQTLAKNIQYF
>many|TRBD2|TRBJ2-5|TRBV5-1
TGCGCCAGCAGCTGGGGGCCTAGCGGGGCCCAAGAGACCCAGTACTTC
CASSWGPSGAQETQYF
>many|.|TRBJ2-2|TRBV5-1
TGCGCCAGCAGCTTGGCCAGGGAGAACACCGGGGAGCTGTTTTTT
CASSLARENTGELFF
>.|TRBD2|TRBJ2-1|TRBV29-1
TGCAGCGTTGTTAGCGGACTAGCGGGCACCCACGATGAGCAGTTCTTC
CSVVSGLAGTHDEQFF
>many|.|TRBJ1-2|TRBV2
TGTGCCAGCAGAGAGATTAACTATGGCTACACCTTC
CASREINYGYTF
>many|.|TRBJ2-7|TRBV3-1
TGTGCCAGCAGCCACCAGCCTACAGGCGAGCAGTACTTC
CASSHQPTGEQYF
>many|.|TRBJ2-1|TRBV4-3
TGCGCCAGCAGCCAGGACCGGGACGGATCCTACAATGAGCAGTTCTTC
CASSQDRDGSYNEQFF
>many|TRBD1|TRBJ2-7|TRBV6-1
TGTGCCAGCAGTGAGGCCGGGACAGGGCGGCCCACCGGCGAGCAGTACTTC
CASSEAGTGRPTGEQYF
>few|TRBD2|TRBJ2-1|TRBV6-8
TGTGCCAGCAGTTTTTCAGGGACTAGCGGATACAATGAGCAGTTCTTC
CASSFSGTSGYNEQFF
>many|.|TRBJ2-3|TRBV7-2
TGTGCCAGCAGCTCTCACCGCCGTAGCGGTAACACAGATACGCAGTATTTT
CASSSHRRSGNTDTQYF
>many|.|TRBJ1-2|TRBV6-2/TRBV6-3
TGTGCCAGCAGACCCGACGGCCATGGCTACACCTTC
CASRPDGHGYTF
>few|.|TRBJ2-5|TRBV6-2/TRBV6-3
TGTGCCAGCAGCCCCGTGGAAGAGACCCAGTACTTC
CASSPVEETQYF
>many|TRBD1|TRBJ1-6|TRBV2
TGTGCCAGCAGGCGACAGGGAGATAATTCACCCCTCCACTTT
CASRRQGDNSPLHF
>many|TRBD2|TRBJ2-1|TRBV19
TGTGCCAGTAGTATATTAACTAGCGGGGCATACAATGAGCAGTTCTTC
CASSILTSGAYNEQFF
>many|TRBD1|TRBJ1-2|TRBV3-1
TGTGCCAGCAGCCAAGGGACAGGAGGATCCTACACCTTC
CASSQGTGGSYTF
>.|.|TRBJ1-4|TRBV6-1
TGTGCCAGCAGGGACAGTGCAACTAATGAAAAACTGCCTTTT
CASRDSATNEKLPF
>many|.|TRBJ1-5|TRBV5-6
TGTGCCAGCAGTCGCAGGGAGGCCGGTCAGCCCCAGCATTTT
CASSRREAGQPQHF
>many|TRBD2|TRBJ2-1|TRBV9
TGTGCCAGCAGCGAGGGACTAGCGGAGTACAATGAGCAGTTCTTC
CASSEGLAEYNEQFF
>.|.|TRBJ2-5|TRBV3-1
TGTGCCAGCAGCCAAGACGGCCAAGAGACCCAGTACTTC
CASSQDGQETQYF
>many|.|TRBJ1-4|TRBV4-1
TGCGCCAGCAGCCAAGATAGAAACAGGGCTAGCGAAAAACTGTTTTTT
CASSQDRNRASEKLFF
>many|TRBD1|TRBJ1-2|TRBV6-2/TRBV6-3
TGTGCCAGCAGTGGACCAGGGGGTAACTATGGCTACACCTTC
CASSGPGGNYGYTF
>many|.|TRBJ1-5|TRBV2
TGTGCCAGCATGGGCCTATATAGCAATCAGCCCCAGCATTTT
CASMGLYSNQPQHF
>many|.|TRBJ2-7|TRBV20-1
TGCAGTGCTAGTTGGTCAGAAACCTACGAGCAGTACTTC
CSASWSETYEQYF
>many|TRBD2|TRBJ2-3|TRBV25-1
TGTGCCAGCAGTGAATCGGGAGGGTCGGATGATACGCAGTATTTT
CASSESGGSDDTQYF
>many|TRBD2|TRBJ2-3|TRBV12-3/TRBV12-4
TGTGCCAGCAGTTTATTTCTAGCGGGCACAGATACGCAGTATTTT
CASSLFLAGTDTQYF
>many|TRBD1|TRBJ2-1|TRBV6-6
TGTGCCAGCAGTTACTCACGCAGGGGGTATGAGCAGTTCTTC
CASSYSRRGYEQFF
>.|TRBD1|TRBJ1-5|TRBV6-1
TGTGCCAGCAGTGAAGCGGGGACAGACCCCCATTTT
CASSEAGTDPHF
>many|.|TRBJ2-3|TRBV4-1
TGCGCCAGCAGCCAAAACGGGGGCACAGATACGCAGTATTTT
CASSQNGGTDTQYF
>.|TRBD1|TRBJ1-2|TRBV7-6
TGTGCCAGCAGCTTCGCGGGGACAGGGGGTTCGTCTGGCTACACCTTC
CASSFAGTGGSSGYTF